The 7 T cell receptor beta chains in this list originate from one sample, sequenced in a study of identical twins. In TCRdb, the 5' RACE reads were re-called with MiXCR into one record per CDR3 protein. This sample yields 420,000 or so distinct CDR3 sequences, of which approximately 17% are seen a single time; approximately 12% belongs to the top ten. Sequencing was done on a sample of naive T cells sorted from blood. These TCRs come from a man between 50 and 59 years old in good health.

V and J are TRBV10-2 and TRBJ2-7; 10 bases agree with TRBD1. J gave up 1 base and V 5 bases, and 14 bases lay outside the gene matches. The CDR3 runs to 18 residues. Per the germline V gene, CDR1 is WSHSY and CDR2 is SAAADI. This chain's CDR3 is CASSPGAGTGVSSYEQYF. The CDR3 nucleotides read TGCGCCAGCAGTCCGGGAGCCGGGACAGGGGTTTCATCCTACGAGCAGTACTTC.

In its sample, this clonotype was seen a few times. The chain couples TRBV11-2 to TRBJ2-7, with 8 bases identical to TRBD1. V dropped 5 bases and J dropped 2; count of bases not matched to a gene: 8. Per the germline V gene, CDR1 is SGHAT and CDR2 is FQNNGV. The length of the CDR3 is 15 residues. CDR3 sequence: CASSRGPTGAYEQYF. The CDR3 nucleotides read TGTGCCAGCAGCCGCGGCCCGACAGGGGCCTACGAGCAGTACTTC. The variable domain in full, completed from reference TRBV11-2 and TRBJ2-7, reads EAGVAQSPRYKIIEKRQSVAFWCNPISGHATLYWYQQILGQGPKLLIQFQNNGVVDDSQLPKDRFSAERLKGVDSTLKIQPAKLEDSAVYLCASSRGPTGAYEQYFGPGTRLTVT.

This clonotype was picked up many times. The V call is TRBV11-2, the J call TRBJ1-1; D ambiguous. The CDR3 length is 16 residues. Germline V gives CDR1 SGHAT, CDR2 FQNNGV. With 2 bases removed from V and 0 bases from J, the gap between germline ends came to 13 bases. As DNA, the CDR3 is TGTGCCAGCAGCTTAAGTATAGGCAGGTTGAACACTGAAGCTTTCTTT. This sequence encodes CASSLSIGRLNTEAFF.

This sequence joins TRBV7-2 and TRBJ2-1; either TRBD1 or TRBD2 may supply D (5 bases each). Trimming took off 1 base at V and 5 bases at J, with 9 bases between the two ends. Germline V gene lookup returns CDR1 SGHTA and CDR2 FQGNSA. This CDR3 is built from 14 residues. The CDR3 sequence: CASSLGGSNNEQFF. CDR3 DNA: TGTGCCAGCAGCTTAGGGGGGTCAAACAATGAGCAGTTCTTC.

At least ten counts were recorded for this clonotype. The J gene is TRBJ2-3, the V gene TRBV4-2, with D hard to call. V lost 3 bases to trimming and J lost 4 bases, with 11 bases between them. This CDR3 contains 14 residues. In germline, CDR1 is LGHNA, CDR2 YNFKEQ. This CDR3 reads CASSQDWTADTQYF. CDR3 coding DNA: TGTGCCAGCAGCCAGGATTGGACGGCAGATACGCAGTATTTT.

This clonotype was found a few times. J is TRBJ1-5 and V is TRBV20-1, with D possibly TRBD1 on 6 matching bases. Germline CDR1 reads DFQATT; CDR2 reads SNEGSKA (reference sequence). This CDR3 has 16 amino acids. V shed 6 bases and J shed 1 base, with 19 bases lying between them. CDR3: CSAADRYLASNQPQHF. CDR3 nucleotides: TGCAGTGCAGCAGACAGGTACTTAGCAAGCAATCAGCCCCAGCATTTT.

This clonotype was counted a few times. This chain connects TRBV7-2 to TRBJ2-7, with D perhaps TRBD1 (6 bases). Trimming took off 3 bases at V and 2 bases at J, with 14 bases between the two ends. Germline V gene sequence: CDR1 SGHTA, CDR2 FQGNSA. The CDR3 spans 15 residues. As DNA, the CDR3 is TGTGCCAGCAGCTTGGGGTCCTGGGGGCCCTACGAGCAGTACTTC. Translating it yields CASSLGSWGPYEQYF.